This passage covers 10 T cell receptor beta chains from one sample sequenced in a study of CD8 T cells in ankylosing spondylitis (TCRdb year 2017). Library generation was performed with 5' RACE. TCRdb records Illumina HiSeq 2500 as the sequencer. TCRdb itself trimmed the public reads at Q25 with fastp, ran MiXCR and retained productive beta chains. When rows share a CDR3 protein, they turn into one entry using the most common DNA and genes. The sample data list around 230,000 distinct CDR3 sequences, and 8.2% of these were observed just once. The ten largest clonotypes hold roughly 4.9% of the sample. Material: blood, either unsorted or a sorted T cell fraction (not recorded which). The receptors were sampled from a female donor with ankylosing spondylitis or in good health (not recorded which).

This clonotype occurred many times. The V and J genes are TRBV29-1 and TRBJ2-5; D is unclear. Germline V gene data show CDR1 as SQVTM and CDR2 as ANQGSEA. The CDR3 is made up of 10 amino acids. V gave up 4 bases and J gave up 5 bases, with 5 bases separating them. The CDR3 loop reads CSVAGETQYF. In DNA form, the CDR3 reads TGCAGCGTTGCCGGCGAGACCCAGTACTTC.

The table lists this clonotype with many counts. This rearrangement joins TRBV20-1 to TRBJ2-1; no firm D call. Germline CDR1 and CDR2: DFQATT and SNEGSKA (reference sequence). This CDR3 has 14 amino acids. Trimming took 6 bases from V and 2 from J, leaving 14 bases between them. The CDR3 sequence: CSAGPQRAYNEQFF. The CDR3 bases are TGCAGTGCAGGACCCCAGCGAGCCTACAATGAGCAGTTCTTC.

This clonotype has more than one count but fewer than ten. V gene TRBV5-5 combines with J gene TRBJ2-1; 9 nucleotides agree with TRBD2. This CDR3 comprises 14 residues. Germline V gene sequence: CDR1 SGHKS, CDR2 YYEKEE (reference sequence). V trimming: 4 bases; J trimming: 3 bases; junction bases outside the gene matches: 2. This CDR3 reads CASSPSGIYNEQFF. CDR3 sequence (DNA): TGTGCCAGCAGCCCTAGCGGGATCTACAATGAGCAGTTCTTC.

V and J are TRBV7-3 and TRBJ2-1, with D tentatively TRBD1 (6 bases). The CDR3 consists of 16 residues. V lost 1 base and J 0 bases, leaving 10 bases between the germline ends. The germline CDR1 and CDR2 sequences are SGHTA and FQGTGA. The CDR3 sequence is CASSLNTGSSYNEQFF. As DNA, the CDR3 is TGTGCCAGCAGCTTAAATACAGGGAGCTCCTACAATGAGCAGTTCTTC.

This clonotype was counted at least ten times. V gene TRBV12-3 or TRBV12-4 combines with J gene TRBJ2-7; D is unresolved. Trimming took 8 bases from V and 7 from J, leaving 12 bases between them. The CDR3 is 11 residues long. CDR3 nucleotide sequence: TGTGCCAGCCCCCTGGTCGGTGAGCAGTACTTC. Translation: CASPLVGEQYF.

In this sample, this clonotype turned up many times. This rearrangement joins TRBV7-9 to TRBJ2-1; 10 bases fit TRBD2. Per germline, CDR1 SEHNR and CDR2 FQNEAQ (reference sequence). This CDR3 has 15 amino acids. The J segment lost 9 bases and the V segment lost 5 bases, leaving 10 bases of the junction unmatched. The CDR3 loop reads CASSPAASGSVEQFF. The DNA of the CDR3 is TGTGCCAGCAGCCCAGCCGCTAGCGGGAGTGTTGAGCAGTTCTTC.

This clonotype has a count of ten or more. The chain employs TRBV12-3 or TRBV12-4 and TRBJ2-3; 12 nucleotides match TRBD2. This CDR3 spans 15 amino acids. After removal of 5 bases from V and 4 bases from J, the junction contained 4 bases not matched to a gene. The CDR3 is CASSRLAGEADTQYF. The CDR3 nucleotides are TGTGCCAGCAGTAGACTAGCGGGAGAGGCAGATACGCAGTATTTT.

This clonotype was recorded many times. The chain employs TRBV9 and TRBJ2-5, with 9 nucleotides matching TRBD2. Germline values: CDR1 SGDLS, CDR2 YYNGEE. The junction had 4 bases not matched to a gene; V was cut back by 0 bases and J by 1 base. The CDR3 is 16 residues long. CDR3 amino acids: CASSVGAGGGQETQYF. In nucleotides, the CDR3 is TGTGCCAGCAGCGTAGGAGCGGGAGGAGGCCAAGAGACCCAGTACTTC. Variable domain in full (rest from reference TRBV9 and TRBJ2-5): DSGVTQTPKHLITATGQRVTLRCSPRSGDLSVYWYQQSLDQGLQFLIQYYNGEERAKGNILERFSAQQFPDLHSELNLSSLELGDSALYFCASSVGAGGGQETQYFGPGTRLLVL.

This clonotype has a count of ten or more. The chain combines TRBV6-2 or TRBV6-3 with TRBJ2-2; D is undetermined. V dropped 5 bases and J dropped 1 base, with 8 bases sitting between them. Germline V CDR1 and CDR2: MNHEY, SVGEGT. The CDR3 contains 14 residues. The CDR3 protein is CASSPHRNTGELFF. CDR3 sequence (DNA): TGTGCCAGCAGTCCCCACCGGAACACCGGGGAGCTGTTTTTT.

This clonotype turned up a few times. The rearrangement joins TRBV5-1 to TRBJ2-7, with D perhaps assigned TRBD1 or TRBD2 (5 bases each). The V gene's germline CDR1 is SGHRS and CDR2 YFSETQ. The CDR3 is 16 residues long. V dropped 4 bases and J dropped 3 bases, with 20 bases sitting between them. CDR3 in DNA: TGCGCCAGCAGCCGGGCCATCGGGGCAGAGGGCTACGAGCAGTACTTC. This codes for CASSRAIGAEGYEQYF.